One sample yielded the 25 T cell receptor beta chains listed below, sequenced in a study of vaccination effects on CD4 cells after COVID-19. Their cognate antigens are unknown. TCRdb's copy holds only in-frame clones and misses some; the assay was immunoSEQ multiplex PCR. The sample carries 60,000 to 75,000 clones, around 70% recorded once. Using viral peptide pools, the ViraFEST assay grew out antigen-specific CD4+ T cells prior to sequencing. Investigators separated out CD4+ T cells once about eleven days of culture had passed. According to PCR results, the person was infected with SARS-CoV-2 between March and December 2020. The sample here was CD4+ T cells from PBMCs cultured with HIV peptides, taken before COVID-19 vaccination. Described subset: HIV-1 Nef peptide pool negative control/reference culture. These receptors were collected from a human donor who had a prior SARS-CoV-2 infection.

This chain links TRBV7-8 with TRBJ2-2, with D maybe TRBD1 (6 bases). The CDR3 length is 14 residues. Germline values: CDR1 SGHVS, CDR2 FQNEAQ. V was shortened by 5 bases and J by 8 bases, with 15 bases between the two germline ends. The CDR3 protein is CASSRGQKEGELFF. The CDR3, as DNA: TGTGCCAGCAGCCGAGGACAGAAGGAGGGGGAGCTGTTTTTT.

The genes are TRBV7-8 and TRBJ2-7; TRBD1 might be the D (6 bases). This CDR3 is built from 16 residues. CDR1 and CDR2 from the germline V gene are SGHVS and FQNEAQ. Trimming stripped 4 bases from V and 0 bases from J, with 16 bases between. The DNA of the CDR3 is TGTGCCAGCAGCTCTTCAGGGGTCACTAGCTCCTACGAGCAGTACTTC. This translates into CASSSSGVTSSYEQYF. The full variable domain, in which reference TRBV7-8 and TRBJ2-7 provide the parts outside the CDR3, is GAGVSQSPRYKVAKRGQDVALRCDPISGHVSLFWYQQALGQGPEFLTYFQNEAQLDKSGLPSDRFFAERPEGSVSTLKIQRTQQEDSAVYLCASSSSGVTSSYEQYFGPGTRLTVT.

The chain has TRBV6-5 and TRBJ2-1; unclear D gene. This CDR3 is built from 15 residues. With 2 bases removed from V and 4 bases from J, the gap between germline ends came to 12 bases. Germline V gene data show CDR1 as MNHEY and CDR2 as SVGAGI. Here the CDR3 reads CASSYLGVGYNEQFF. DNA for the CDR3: TGTGCCAGCAGTTACCTTGGGGTCGGGTACAATGAGCAGTTCTTC.

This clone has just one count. The CDR3 region is CASSLPTGPQETQYF. The CDR3 coding sequence is TGCGCCAGCAGCTTACCGACTGGCCCCCAAGAGACCCAGTACTTC. This sequence joins TRBV5-1 and TRBJ2-5; D gene uncertain. There are 15 residues in the CDR3. Germline loops: CDR1 SGHRS, CDR2 YFSETQ. V lost 2 bases and J lost 1, with 12 bases in between. Combining the CDR3 with reference TRBV5-1 and TRBJ2-5 gives the whole variable domain KAGVTQTPRYLIKTRGQQVTLSCSPISGHRSVSWYQQTPGQGLQFLFEYFSETQRNKGNFPGRFSGRQFSNSRSEMNVSTLELGDSALYLCASSLPTGPQETQYFGPGTRLLVL.

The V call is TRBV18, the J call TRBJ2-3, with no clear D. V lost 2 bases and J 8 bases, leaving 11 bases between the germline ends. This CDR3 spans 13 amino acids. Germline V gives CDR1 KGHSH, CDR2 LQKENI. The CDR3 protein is CASSPVVQSTQYF. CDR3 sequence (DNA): TGTGCCAGCTCACCAGTCGTGCAGTCTACGCAGTATTTT.

The chain's CDR3 is CASSRAGGPMYEQYF. The CDR3 region has the DNA TGTGCCAGCTCACGAGCGGGAGGGCCGATGTACGAGCAGTACTTC. V and J are TRBV18 and TRBJ2-7; TRBD2 agrees at 10 bases. Germline values: CDR1 KGHSH, CDR2 LQKENI. This CDR3 comprises 15 residues. V dropped 4 bases and J dropped 4; count of bases not matched to a gene: 7.

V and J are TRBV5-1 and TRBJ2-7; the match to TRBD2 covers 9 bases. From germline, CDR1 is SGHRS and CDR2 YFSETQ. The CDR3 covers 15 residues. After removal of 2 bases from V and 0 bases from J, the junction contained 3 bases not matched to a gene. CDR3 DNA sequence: TGCGCCAGCAGCTTCCTAGCGGGGAGCTCCTACGAGCAGTACTTC. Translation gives CASSFLAGSSYEQYF.

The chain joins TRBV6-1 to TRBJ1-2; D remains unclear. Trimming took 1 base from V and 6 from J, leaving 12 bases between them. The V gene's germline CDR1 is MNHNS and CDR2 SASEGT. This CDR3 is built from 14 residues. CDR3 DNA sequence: TGTGCCAGCAGTGAAGACGCGGATTATGATGGCTACACCTTC. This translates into CASSEDADYDGYTF.

Here the CDR3 reads CASSTGGPYGYTF. The DNA for the CDR3 is TGTGCCAGCAGTACAGGGGGTCCCTATGGCTACACCTTC. The chain couples TRBV12-3 or TRBV12-4 to TRBJ1-2, with 8 bases identical to TRBD1. V shed 5 bases, J shed 4 bases, and the junction held 3 bases outside the gene matches. The length of the CDR3 is 13 residues.

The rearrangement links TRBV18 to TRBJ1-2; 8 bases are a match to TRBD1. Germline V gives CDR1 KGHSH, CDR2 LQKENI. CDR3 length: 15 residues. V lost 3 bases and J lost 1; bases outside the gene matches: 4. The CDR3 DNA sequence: TGTGCCAGCTCACCTGGGACAGGTCTTAACTATGGCTACACCTTC. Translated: CASSPGTGLNYGYTF.

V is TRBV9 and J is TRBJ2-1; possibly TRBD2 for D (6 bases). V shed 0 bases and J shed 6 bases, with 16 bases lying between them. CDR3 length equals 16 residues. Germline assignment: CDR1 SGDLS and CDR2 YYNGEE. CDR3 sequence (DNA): TGTGCCAGCAGCGTAGTGGGTCTAGCGCAGATCAATGAGCAGTTCTTC. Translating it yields CASSVVGLAQINEQFF.

CDR3 nucleotides: TGTGCCAGCAGCTTTGGCGGGGCCCACGAGACCCAGTACTTC. This codes for CASSFGGAHETQYF. The J gene is TRBJ2-5, the V gene TRBV7-2, with a tentative D call TRBD2 (6 bases). Germline values: CDR1 SGHTA, CDR2 FQGNSA. The CDR3 length is 14 residues. V lost 3 bases to trimming and J lost 5 bases, with 13 bases between them.

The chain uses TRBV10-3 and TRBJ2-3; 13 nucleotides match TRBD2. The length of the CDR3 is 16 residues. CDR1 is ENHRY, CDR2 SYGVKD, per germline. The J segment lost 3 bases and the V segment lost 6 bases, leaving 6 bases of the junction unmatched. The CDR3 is CAISHGLAGVTDTQYF. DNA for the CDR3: TGTGCCATCAGCCACGGACTAGCGGGAGTTACAGATACGCAGTATTTT.

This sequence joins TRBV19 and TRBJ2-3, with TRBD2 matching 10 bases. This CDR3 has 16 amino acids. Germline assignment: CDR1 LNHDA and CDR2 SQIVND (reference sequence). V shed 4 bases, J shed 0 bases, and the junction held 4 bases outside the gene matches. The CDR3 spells CASSKTLAGSTDTQYF. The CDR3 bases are TGTGCCAGTAGTAAAACACTAGCGGGGAGCACAGATACGCAGTATTTT.

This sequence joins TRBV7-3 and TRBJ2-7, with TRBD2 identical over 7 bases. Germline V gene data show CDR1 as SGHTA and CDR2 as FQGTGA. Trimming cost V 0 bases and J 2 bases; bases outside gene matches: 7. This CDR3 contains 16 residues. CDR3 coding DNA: TGTGCCAGCAGCTTAACCCGGGCTAGCGGTACCTACGAGCAGTACTTC. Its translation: CASSLTRASGTYEQYF. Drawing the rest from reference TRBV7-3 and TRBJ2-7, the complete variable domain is GAGVSQTPSNKVTEKGKYVELRCDPISGHTALYWYRQSLGQGPEFLIYFQGTGAADDSGLPNDRFFAVRPEGSVSTLKIQRTERGDSAVYLCASSLTRASGTYEQYFGPGTRLTVT.

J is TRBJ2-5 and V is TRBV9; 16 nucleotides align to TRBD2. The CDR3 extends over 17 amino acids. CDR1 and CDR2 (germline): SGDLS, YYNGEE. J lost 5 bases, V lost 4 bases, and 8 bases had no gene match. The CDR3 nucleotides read TGTGCCAGCAGCCCAGGGACTAGCGGGGGGGCCCTGGAGACCCAGTACTTC. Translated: CASSPGTSGGALETQYF.

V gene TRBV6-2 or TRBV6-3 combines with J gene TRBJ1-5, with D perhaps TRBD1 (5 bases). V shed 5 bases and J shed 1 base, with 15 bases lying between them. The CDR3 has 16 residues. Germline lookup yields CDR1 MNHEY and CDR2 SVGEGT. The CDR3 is CASSDSRVLSNQPQHF. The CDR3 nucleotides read TGTGCCAGCAGTGACAGCAGGGTTCTAAGCAATCAGCCCCAGCATTTT.

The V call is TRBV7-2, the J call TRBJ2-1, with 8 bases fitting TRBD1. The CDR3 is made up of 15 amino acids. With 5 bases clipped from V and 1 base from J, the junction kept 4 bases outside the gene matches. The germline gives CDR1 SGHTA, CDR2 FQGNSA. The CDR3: CASSPGGFSYNEQFF. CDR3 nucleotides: TGTGCCAGCAGCCCAGGGGGCTTTTCCTACAATGAGCAGTTCTTC.

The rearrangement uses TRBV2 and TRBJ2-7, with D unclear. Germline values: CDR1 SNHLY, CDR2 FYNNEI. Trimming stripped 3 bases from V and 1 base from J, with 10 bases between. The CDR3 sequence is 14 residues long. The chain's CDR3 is CASSDQVSSYEQYF. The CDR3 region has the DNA TGTGCCAGCAGTGATCAAGTCAGTTCCTACGAGCAGTACTTC.

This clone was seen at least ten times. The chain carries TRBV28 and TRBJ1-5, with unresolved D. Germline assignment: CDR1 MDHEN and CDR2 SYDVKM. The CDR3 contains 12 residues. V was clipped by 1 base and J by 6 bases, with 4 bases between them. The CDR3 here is CASSLYRQPQHF. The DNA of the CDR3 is TGTGCCAGCAGTTTATATCGTCAGCCCCAGCATTTT.

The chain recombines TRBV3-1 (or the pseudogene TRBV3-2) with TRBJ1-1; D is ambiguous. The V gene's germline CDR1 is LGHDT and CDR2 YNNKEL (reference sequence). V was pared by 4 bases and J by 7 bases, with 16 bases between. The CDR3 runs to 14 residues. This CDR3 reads CASSPFLVPGEAFF. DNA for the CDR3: TGTGCCAGCAGCCCTTTTTTAGTCCCGGGTGAAGCTTTCTTT.

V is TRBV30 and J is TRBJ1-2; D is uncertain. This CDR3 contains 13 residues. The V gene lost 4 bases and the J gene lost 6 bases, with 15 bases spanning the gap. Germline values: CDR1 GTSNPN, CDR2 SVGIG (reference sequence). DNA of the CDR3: TGTGCCTGGACTACCCCTGGAAGGGATGGCTACACCTTC. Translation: CAWTTPGRDGYTF.

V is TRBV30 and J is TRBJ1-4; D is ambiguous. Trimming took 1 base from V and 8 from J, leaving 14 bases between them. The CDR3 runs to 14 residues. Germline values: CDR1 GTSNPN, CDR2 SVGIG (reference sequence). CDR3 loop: CAWSAFDLGEKLFF. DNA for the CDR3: TGTGCCTGGAGTGCCTTTGACTTGGGAGAAAAACTGTTTTTT.

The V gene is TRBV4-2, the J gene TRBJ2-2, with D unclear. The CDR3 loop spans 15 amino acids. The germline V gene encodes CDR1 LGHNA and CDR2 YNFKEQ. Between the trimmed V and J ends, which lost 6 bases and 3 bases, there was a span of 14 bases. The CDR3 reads CASSRSSSYTGELFF. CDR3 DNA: TGTGCCAGCAGTAGATCCTCGAGCTACACCGGGGAGCTGTTTTTT.

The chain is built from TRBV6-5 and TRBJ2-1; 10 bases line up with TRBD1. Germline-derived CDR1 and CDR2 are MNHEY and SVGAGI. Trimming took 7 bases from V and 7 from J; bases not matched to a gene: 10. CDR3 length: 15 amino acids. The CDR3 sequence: CASTETGGWVNEQFF. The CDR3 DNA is TGTGCCAGCACCGAGACAGGGGGCTGGGTAAATGAGCAGTTCTTC.